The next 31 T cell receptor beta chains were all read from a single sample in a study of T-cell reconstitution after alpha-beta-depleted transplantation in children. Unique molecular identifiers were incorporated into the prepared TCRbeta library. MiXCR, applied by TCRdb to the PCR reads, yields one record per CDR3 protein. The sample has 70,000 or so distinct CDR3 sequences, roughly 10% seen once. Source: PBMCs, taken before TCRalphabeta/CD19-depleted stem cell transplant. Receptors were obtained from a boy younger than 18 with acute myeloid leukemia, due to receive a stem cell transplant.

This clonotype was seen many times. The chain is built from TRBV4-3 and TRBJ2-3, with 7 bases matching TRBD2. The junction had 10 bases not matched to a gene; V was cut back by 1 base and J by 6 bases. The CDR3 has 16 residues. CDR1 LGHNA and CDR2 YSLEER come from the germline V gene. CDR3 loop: CASSQGRAGVVDTQYF. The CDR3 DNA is TGCGCCAGCAGCCAAGGCCGGGCGGGAGTAGTCGATACGCAGTATTTT.

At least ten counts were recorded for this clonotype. CDR3: CSVGRKRYQETQYF. The DNA for the CDR3 is TGCAGCGTTGGGAGAAAGCGCTACCAAGAGACCCAGTACTTC. The chain couples TRBV29-1 to TRBJ2-5; D is unresolved. Germline CDR1 and CDR2: SQVTM and ANQGSEA. V lost 4 bases to trimming and J lost 0 bases, with 12 bases between them. CDR3 length equals 14 residues.

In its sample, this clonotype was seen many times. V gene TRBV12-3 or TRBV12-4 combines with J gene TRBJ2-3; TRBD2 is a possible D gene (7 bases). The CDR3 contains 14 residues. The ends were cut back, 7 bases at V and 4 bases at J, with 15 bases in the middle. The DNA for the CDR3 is TGTGCCAGCACAAGTGGGAGGGGGGCAGATACGCAGTATTTT. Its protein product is CASTSGRGADTQYF.

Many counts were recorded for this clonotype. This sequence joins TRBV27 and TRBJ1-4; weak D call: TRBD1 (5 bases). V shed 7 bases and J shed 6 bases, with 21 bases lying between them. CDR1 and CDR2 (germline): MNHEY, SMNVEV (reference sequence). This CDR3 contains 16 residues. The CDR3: CASMASGAALYEKLFF. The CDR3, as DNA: TGTGCCAGCATGGCCAGCGGGGCGGCTTTATATGAAAAACTGTTTTTT.

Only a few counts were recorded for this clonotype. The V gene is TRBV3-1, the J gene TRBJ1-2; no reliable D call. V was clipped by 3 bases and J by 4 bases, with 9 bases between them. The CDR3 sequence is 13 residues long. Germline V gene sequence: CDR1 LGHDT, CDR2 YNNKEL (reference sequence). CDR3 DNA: TGTGCCAGCAGCCAGTCGCAGATCTATGGCTACACCTTC. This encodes CASSQSQIYGYTF.

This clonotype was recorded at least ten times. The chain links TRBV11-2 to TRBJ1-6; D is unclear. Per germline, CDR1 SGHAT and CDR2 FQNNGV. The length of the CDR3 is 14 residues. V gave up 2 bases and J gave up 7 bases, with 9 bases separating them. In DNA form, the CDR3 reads TGTGCCAGCAGCTTACCCGAAGGGAATTCACCCCTCCACTTT. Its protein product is CASSLPEGNSPLHF.

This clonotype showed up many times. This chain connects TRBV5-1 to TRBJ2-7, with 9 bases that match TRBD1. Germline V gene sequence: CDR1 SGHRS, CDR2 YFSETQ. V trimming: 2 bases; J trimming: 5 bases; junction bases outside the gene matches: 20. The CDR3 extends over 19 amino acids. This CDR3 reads CASSLGTGSHRRDSDEQYV. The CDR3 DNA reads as TGCGCCAGCAGCTTAGGGACAGGGTCGCATCGCCGGGATTCGGACGAGCAGTACGTC.

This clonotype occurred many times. Here the CDR3 reads CASSYGQGAEAFF. Written as DNA, the CDR3 is TGTGCCAGCAGTTACGGGCAGGGGGCTGAAGCTTTCTTT. The rearrangement uses TRBV6-6 and TRBJ1-1; 7 bases fit TRBD1. J lost 6 bases, V lost 2 bases, and 3 bases had no gene match. The CDR3 is made up of 13 amino acids. Germline loops: CDR1 MNHNY, CDR2 SVGAGI (reference sequence).

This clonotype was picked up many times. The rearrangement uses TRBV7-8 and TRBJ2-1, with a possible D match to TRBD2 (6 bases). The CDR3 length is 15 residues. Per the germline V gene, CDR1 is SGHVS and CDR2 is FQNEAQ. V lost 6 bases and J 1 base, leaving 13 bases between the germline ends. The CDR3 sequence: CASRPRLVSYNEQFF. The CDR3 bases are TGTGCCAGCAGGCCTCGACTAGTATCCTACAATGAGCAGTTCTTC.

The CDR3 reads CASSLKGQNYYEQYF. In nucleotides, the CDR3 is TGTGCCAGCAGTTTAAAGGGACAGAACTACTACGAGCAGTACTTC. The chain uses TRBV27 and TRBJ2-7; TRBD1 matches 7 bases. V gave up 2 bases and J gave up 3 bases; unmatched junction bases: 7. The CDR3 sequence is 15 residues long. Germline CDR1 and CDR2: MNHEY and SMNVEV (reference sequence).

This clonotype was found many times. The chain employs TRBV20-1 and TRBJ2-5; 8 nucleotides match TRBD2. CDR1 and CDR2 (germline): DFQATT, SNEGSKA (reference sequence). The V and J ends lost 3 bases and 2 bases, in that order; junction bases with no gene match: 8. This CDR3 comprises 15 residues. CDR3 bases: TGCAGTGCTAGGGTGCCAGCGGGAGCGCAAGAGACCCAGTACTTC. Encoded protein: CSARVPAGAQETQYF.

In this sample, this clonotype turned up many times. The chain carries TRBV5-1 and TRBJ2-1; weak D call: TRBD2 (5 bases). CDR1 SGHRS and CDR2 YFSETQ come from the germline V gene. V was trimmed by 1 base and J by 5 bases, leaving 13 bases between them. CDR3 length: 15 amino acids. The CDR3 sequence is CASSLLALTDNEQFF. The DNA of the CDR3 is TGCGCCAGCAGCTTGCTAGCCCTTACAGACAATGAGCAGTTCTTC.

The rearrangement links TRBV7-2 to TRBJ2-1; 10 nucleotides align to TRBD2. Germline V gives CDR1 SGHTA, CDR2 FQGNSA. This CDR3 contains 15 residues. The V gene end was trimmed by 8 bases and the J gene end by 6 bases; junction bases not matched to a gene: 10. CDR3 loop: CASGTPGTSVNEQFF. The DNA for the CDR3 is TGTGCCAGCGGGACCCCAGGGACTAGCGTCAATGAGCAGTTCTTC.

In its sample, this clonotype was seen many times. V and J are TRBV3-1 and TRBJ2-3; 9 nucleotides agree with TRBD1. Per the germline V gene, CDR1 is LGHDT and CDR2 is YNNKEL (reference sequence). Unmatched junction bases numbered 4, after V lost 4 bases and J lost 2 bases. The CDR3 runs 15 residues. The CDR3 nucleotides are TGTGCCAGCAGCCGAGGGACAGGGACCACAGATACGCAGTATTTT. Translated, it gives CASSRGTGTTDTQYF.

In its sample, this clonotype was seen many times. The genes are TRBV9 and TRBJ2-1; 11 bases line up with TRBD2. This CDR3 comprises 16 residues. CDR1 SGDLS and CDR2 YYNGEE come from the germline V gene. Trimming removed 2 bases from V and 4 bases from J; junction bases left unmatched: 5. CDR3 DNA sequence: TGTGCCAGCAGCGTTAGCGGGAGGGCCTCGTACAATGAGCAGTTCTTC. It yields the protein CASSVSGRASYNEQFF.

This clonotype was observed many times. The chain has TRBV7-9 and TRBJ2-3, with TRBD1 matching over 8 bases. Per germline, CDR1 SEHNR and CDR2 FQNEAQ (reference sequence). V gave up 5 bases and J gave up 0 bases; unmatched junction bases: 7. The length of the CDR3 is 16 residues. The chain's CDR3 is CASSGGTGASTDTQYF. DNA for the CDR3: TGTGCCAGCAGCGGAGGGACAGGAGCTAGCACAGATACGCAGTATTTT.

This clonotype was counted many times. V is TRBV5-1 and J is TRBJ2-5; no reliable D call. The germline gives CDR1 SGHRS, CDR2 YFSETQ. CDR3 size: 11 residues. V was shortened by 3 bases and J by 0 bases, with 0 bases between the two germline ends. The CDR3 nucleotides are TGCGCCAGCAGCTACCAAGAGACCCAGTACTTC. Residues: CASSYQETQYF.

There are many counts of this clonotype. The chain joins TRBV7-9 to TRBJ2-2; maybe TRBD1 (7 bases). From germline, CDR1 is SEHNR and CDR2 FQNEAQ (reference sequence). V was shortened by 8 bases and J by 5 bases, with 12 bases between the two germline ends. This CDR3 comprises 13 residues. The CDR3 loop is CASGPGGTGELFF. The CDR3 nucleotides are TGTGCCAGCGGACCAGGGGGGACCGGGGAGCTGTTTTTT.

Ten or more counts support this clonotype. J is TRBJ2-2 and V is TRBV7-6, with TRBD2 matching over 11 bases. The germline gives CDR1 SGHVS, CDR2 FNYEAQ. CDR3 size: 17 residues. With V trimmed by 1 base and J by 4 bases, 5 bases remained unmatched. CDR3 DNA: TGTGCCAGCAGCTTAGTGCTAGCGGGAGGTAGCACCGGGGAGCTGTTTTTT. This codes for CASSLVLAGGSTGELFF.

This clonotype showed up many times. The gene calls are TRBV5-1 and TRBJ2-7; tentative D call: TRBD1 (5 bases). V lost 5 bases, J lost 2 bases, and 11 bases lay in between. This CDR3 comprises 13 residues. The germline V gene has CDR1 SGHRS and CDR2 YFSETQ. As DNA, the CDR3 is TGCGCCAGCAGGGTCAGGGTAGCCTACGAGCAGTACTTC. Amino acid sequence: CASRVRVAYEQYF.

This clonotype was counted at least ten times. CDR3 nucleotides: TGTGCCAGCAGGCATACAGGGGGCTCACCCCTCCACTTT. Its protein product is CASRHTGGSPLHF. This rearrangement joins TRBV4-2 to TRBJ1-6; 9 bases are a match to TRBD1. V lost 6 bases, J lost 10 bases, and 4 bases stayed unmatched. Germline CDR1 and CDR2: LGHNA and YNFKEQ. The CDR3 has 13 residues.

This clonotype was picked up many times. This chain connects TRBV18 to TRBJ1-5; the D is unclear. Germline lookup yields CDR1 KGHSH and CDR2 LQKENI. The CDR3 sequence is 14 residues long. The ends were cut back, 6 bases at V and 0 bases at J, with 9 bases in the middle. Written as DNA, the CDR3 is TGTGCCAGCTCCGACCAGACTAGCAATCAGCCCCAGCATTTT. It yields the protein CASSDQTSNQPQHF.

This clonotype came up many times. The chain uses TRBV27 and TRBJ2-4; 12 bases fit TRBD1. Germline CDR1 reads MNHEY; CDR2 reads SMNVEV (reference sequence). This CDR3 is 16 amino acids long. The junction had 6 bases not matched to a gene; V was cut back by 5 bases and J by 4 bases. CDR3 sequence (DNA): TGTGCCAGCAGTCCCGGGACAGGGGGCGGGAAAAACATTCAGTACTTC. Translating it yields CASSPGTGGGKNIQYF.

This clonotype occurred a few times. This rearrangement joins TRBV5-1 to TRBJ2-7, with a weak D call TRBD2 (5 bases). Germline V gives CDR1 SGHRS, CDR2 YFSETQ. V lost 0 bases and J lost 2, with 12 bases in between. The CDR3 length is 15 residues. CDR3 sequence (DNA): TGCGCCAGCAGCTTGGCTTGGGAGCGACCCTACGAGCAGTACTTC. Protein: CASSLAWERPYEQYF.

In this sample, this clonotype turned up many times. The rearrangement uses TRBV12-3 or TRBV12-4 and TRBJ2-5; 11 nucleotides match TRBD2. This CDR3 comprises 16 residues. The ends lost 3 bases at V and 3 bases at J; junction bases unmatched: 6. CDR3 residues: CASSFVTSGTKETQYF. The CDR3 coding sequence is TGTGCCAGCAGTTTTGTGACTAGCGGGACCAAAGAGACCCAGTACTTC.

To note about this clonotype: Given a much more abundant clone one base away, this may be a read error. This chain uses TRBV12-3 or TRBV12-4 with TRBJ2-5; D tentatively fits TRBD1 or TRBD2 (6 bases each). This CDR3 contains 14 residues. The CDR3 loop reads CPSSLGGTPETQYF. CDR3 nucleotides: TGTCCCAGCAGCCTAGGGGGGACTCCTGAGACCCAGTACTTC.

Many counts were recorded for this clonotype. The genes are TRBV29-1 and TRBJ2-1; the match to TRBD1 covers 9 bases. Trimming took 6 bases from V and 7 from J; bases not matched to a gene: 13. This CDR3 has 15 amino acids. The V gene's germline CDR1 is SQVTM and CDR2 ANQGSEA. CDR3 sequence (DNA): TGCAGCGTCGCGTTACCGGGACAGGGAATGAATGAGCAGTTCTTC. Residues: CSVALPGQGMNEQFF.

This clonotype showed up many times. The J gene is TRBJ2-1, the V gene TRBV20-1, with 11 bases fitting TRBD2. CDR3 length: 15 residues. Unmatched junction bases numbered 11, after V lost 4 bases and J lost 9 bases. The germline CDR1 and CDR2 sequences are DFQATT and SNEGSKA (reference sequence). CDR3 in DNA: TGCAGTGCTACTAATAGCGGGAGGGCCGGTGGTGAGCAGTTCTTC. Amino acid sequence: CSATNSGRAGGEQFF.

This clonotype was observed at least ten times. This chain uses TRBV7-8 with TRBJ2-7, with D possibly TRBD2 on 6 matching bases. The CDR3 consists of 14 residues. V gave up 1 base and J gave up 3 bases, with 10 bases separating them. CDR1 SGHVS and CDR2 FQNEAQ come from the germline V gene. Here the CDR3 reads CASSLVGRDYEQYF. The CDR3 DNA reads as TGTGCCAGCAGCTTAGTAGGGCGGGACTACGAGCAGTACTTC.

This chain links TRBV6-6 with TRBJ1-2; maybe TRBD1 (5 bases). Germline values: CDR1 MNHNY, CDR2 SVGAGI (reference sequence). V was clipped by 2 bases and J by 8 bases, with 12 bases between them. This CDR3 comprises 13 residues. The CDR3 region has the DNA TGTGCCAGCAGTTACGGGGGGAGTAGAGGCTACACCTTC. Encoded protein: CASSYGGSRGYTF.

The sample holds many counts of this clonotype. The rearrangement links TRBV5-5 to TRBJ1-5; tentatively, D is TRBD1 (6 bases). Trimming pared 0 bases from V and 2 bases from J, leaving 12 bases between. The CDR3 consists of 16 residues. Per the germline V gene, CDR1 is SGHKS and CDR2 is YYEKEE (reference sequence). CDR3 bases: TGTGCCAGCAGCTTGGATCAGGGGTGGGGCAATCAGCCCCAGCATTTT. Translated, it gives CASSLDQGWGNQPQHF.